The TCR beta chain under discussion was sequenced for a study of T cell responses to AZD1222 COVID-19 vaccine. Study at large: Second doses at about 4 or about 12 weeks were pooled.

Assay: immunoSEQ multiplex PCR; the TCRdb copy retains only in-frame clones and omits some. The table records under 85,000 clones, approximately 90% of them present only once. Study results and limitations: There were mostly white British donors and more females than males, and clonal diversity was possibly underestimated. Spike-wide coverage was observed for vaccine-associated CD4 TCRs, with dominant responses at 160-218 and 743-854. Spike-specific TCR breadth and depth were elevated following two AZD1222 doses.

This clone has a single count. The antigen remains unidentified. Trimming stripped 6 bases from V and 9 bases from J, with 16 bases between. Germline-derived CDR1 and CDR2 are KGHSH and LQKENI. This CDR3 has 13 residues. The source was peripheral blood, collected on day 0 of AZD1222 vaccination. The chain has TRBV18 and TRBJ2-3; a weak D match, TRBD2 (5 bases). The receptor comes from an adult in good health. The CDR3 region is CASSPAHGETQYF. The CDR3 coding sequence is TGTGCCAGCTCCCCAGCGCACGGGGAGACGCAGTATTTT.